This TCR beta chain is from a study of cytomegalovirus exposure and HLA in healthy donors (dated by TCRdb to 2016 to 2017). General notes on the study: An earlier analysis of under 600 of the donors reported more than 250 Gb of sequence data and 100 million to 140 million unique TCR beta sequences from about 200 million T cells. Typing coverage varied by locus: about 620-630 donors for A, B, C, DRB1 and DQB1; more than 500 for DQA1; some 610 for DPA1; 450 to 480 for DPB1. In a later genetic analysis, genome-wide SNP genotypes for about 65% of the roughly 670 donors were used, and that subset was treated as a discovery cohort. The study profiled the T cell repertoires of 500 to 800 subjects by immunosequencing and related them to cytomegalovirus serostatus. To predict cytomegalovirus infection status, the study combined high-throughput TCR immunosequencing, statistical association of individual TCRs with disease status, and machine learning. Among the approximately 400 genotyped donors, around 81% belonged to the genetic ancestry cluster associated with self-reported Caucasian donors. Roughly 5 DR-DQ haplotypes were handled as single units for association and clustering, since linkage in the cohort was strong. All discovery cohort repertoires had been generated using a single sequencing platform. Along with the approximately 650-subject first cohort, a separate validation cohort of over a hundred different subjects was used. Donor age, sex, ethnicity and CMV serostatus were compiled alongside the repertoire data. Class I and class II HLA loci were covered by the typing at four-digit resolution. An earlier analysis of about 600 of the donors used high-throughput TCR beta sequencing to judge whether each TCR beta V gene segment behaved as functional or pseudogenic. The study aimed to test whether signatures of past pathogen exposure could be identified by cataloging public T cell receptors. Around 330 gigabases of sequencing data and around 85 million unique TCR sequences made up an early release that covered around 640 HLA-typed donors. A later analysis re-analyzed previously published TCR beta repertoires from 500 to 700 donors and added high-resolution HLA genotyping to study TCR occurrence patterns. Rather than using new phenotypic data, the later analysis identified candidate immune exposures from TCR beta sequences and from how often those sequences occurred across donors. Among about 410 genotyped donors of the cohort, an average of about 220,000 unique TCR beta nucleotide sequences was sequenced per donor, of which roughly 18% were non-productive. What the work shows at the level of the full study, not this receptor alone: The classifier was reported to diagnose cytomegalovirus status with high specificity and sensitivity in both the original cohort and the validation cohort. Most TCR sequences were seen in very few donors, while some public TCRs were found in many individuals. Because counts were too low, about 18 rarely observed V segments, including chromosome 9 orphons, were excluded from the earlier analysis of 500 to 700 of the donors. A later analysis found that HLA-associated TCR beta chains were more clonally expanded and had lower generation probabilities than equally common non-associated chains. A few of the identified cytomegalovirus-associated TCR beta chains were confirmed in vitro to be specific for cytomegalovirus antigens. Sequencing depth was assumed to be roughly uniform across donors in the presence/absence analyses, though that assumption may not hold. Some IMGT-functional V segments, including TRBV6-2 and TRBV6-3, could not be told apart with the 87-base-pair reads, so those segments were excluded. It was suggested by the authors that the approach could potentially be generalized to other disease states and immunological phenotypes. At a false discovery rate of 0.05, a later analysis linked under 20,000 TCR beta sequences to specific HLA alleles. Because some donors lacked HLA typing at each locus, the association tests relied only on the typed subset. Correlated functional status among segregating V segments might reflect linkage disequilibrium, but an unknown experimental factor could not be ruled out. A total of 150 to 200 TCR beta chains were listed by the study as associated with cytomegalovirus. In an earlier analysis of about 600 of the donors, most TCR beta V segments appeared in productive rearrangements about 87% or about 30% of the time, broadly matching IMGT annotations. V-gene and J-gene trimming of TCR beta chains was associated with a missense DCLRE1C variant in a later genetic analysis, and the association was replicated in an independent cohort. Most CMV-associated TCR beta chains appeared to be HLA-restricted in a later analysis, and the HLA associations seemed to be driven largely by CMV exposure. Only TCR beta chains were sequenced in this cohort, and the absence of alpha or paired-chain data limited detectable features. Assigning TCR associations to individual alleles was difficult when HLA alleles, especially DR and DQ, strongly co-occurred. CMV serostatus was the only immune exposure information available for the cohort. Compared with the approximately 710-donor mean, donors in an Asian-associated ancestry cluster had fewer N-insertions in productive TCRs, according to a later genetic analysis. In a later analysis, several top co-occurrence clusters were reported to appear linked to parvovirus B19, influenza, CMV and Epstein-Barr virus. A later analysis found that TCR association rates varied across HLA loci, with DRB1 alleles showing the most associated TCRs and HLA-C alleles the fewest. A further reported finding was that TCR beta sequences accurately predicted the HLA-A and HLA-B alleles for most subjects in the first cohort. The sequencing pipeline was judged likely to have produced a cluster of highly shared sequence variants as a technical artifact.

Of note for this clone: The antigen it recognizes is unknown. There are no base qualities to consult, and no much larger clone falls within one base.

In total, 666 healthy bone marrow donors made up the cohort. Cohort members were all nominally healthy when sampled, although unrecorded immune exposures were likely present. Of the 670 or so cohort members, 289 had positive CMV serostatus and approximately 400 had negative CMV serostatus, and CMV serostatus was not recorded for the donor. A peripheral blood sample was collected from each donor, and TCR beta sequencing was performed on peripheral blood mononuclear cells. Genomic DNA extraction from the blood cell samples was performed with the Qiagen DNeasy Blood Extraction Kit. CDR1 is given as SGHRS and CDR2 as YFSETQ, both from the germline V gene. Reading from cysteine to phenylalanine, the CDR3 counts 15 amino acids. Of the read, only the CDR3 DNA is kept; its 45 bases are in frame from base 1. Compared with germline, V lacks 6 bases and J lacks 0 bases; bases without a gene match: 5. The method was the immunoSEQ multiplex PCR assay. A mixture of 60 forward primers for TCR Vbeta segments and 13 reverse primers for TCR Jbeta segments was used in the multiplex PCR. The CDR3 region of rearranged TCR beta genes was amplified from genomic DNA by a multiplex PCR assay. On the Illumina HiSeq System, the amplified TCR beta libraries were sequenced as 87-base-pair reads. Per the authors' processing: Across the roughly 640 repertoires, a later analysis counted some 80 million unique TCR beta chains, 8.5 million to 12 million of which were shared by at least two donors. Raw reads were error-corrected and collapsed into unique sequences with a nearest-neighbor algorithm that merged closely related sequences to remove PCR and sequencing errors. CDR3 sequences were aligned to IMGT reference sequences to assign V, D and J gene segments. For a sequence to be retained, a match of at least six nucleotides was required to both a V gene segment and a J gene segment. Rearrangements were classified as productive when the CDR3 lacked stop codons and remained in frame with V and J, and all other rearrangements were classified as non-productive. Following IMGT convention, CDR3 was defined as the stretch from the second conserved V-encoded cysteine to the conserved J-encoded phenylalanine. Sequences without an unambiguous match to a single V gene segment were excluded from the earlier analysis of a few hundred of the donors. In an earlier analysis of several hundred of the donors, a V segment was called functional when productive rearrangements were above 56.7%, and segregating when the standard deviation between donors exceeded 5%. A statistical classification framework was built for diagnosing cytomegalovirus status from the catalog of TCR beta chain sequences. V and J gene assignment, in a later analysis, came from comparing TCR nucleotide sequences with IMGT/GENE-DB human TR gene sequences. In a later analysis, CDR3 sequences and most-parsimonious VDJ recombination scenarios were assigned using the TCRdist pipeline. A later analysis defined each TCR beta chain by its CDR3 amino acid sequence plus V-gene family, and excluded reads lacking a unique V-gene family. A later analysis removed over 500 highly shared, low-generation-probability nucleotide sequences to deal with suspected cross-contamination and a sequencing artifact. In a later analysis, a clonal expansion index was calculated for each public chain from normalized within-repertoire ranks of inferred template counts. In a later analysis, generation probabilities were computed using a VDJ recombination model fitted to out-of-frame rearrangements, and the results were checked against IGoR. Hypergeometric tests were used in a later analysis to score TCR-TCR, TCR-HLA and TCR-CMV co-occurrence, with a repertoire-size bias correction applied to the TCR pairs. False discovery rates were estimated in a later analysis by permuting HLA or CMV assignments 20 times. In a later analysis, co-occurring TCRs were grouped using DBSCAN, with TCRdist sequence similarity added in when clustering inside HLA-allele-positive subsets. Repertoires with fewer than 30,000 or more than 120,000 public chains were left out of co-occurrence clustering, as were about 5 repertoires with anomalous nucleotide sharing. TCRdb mirrors the immuneACCESS table, restricted to in-frame sequences. Some clones are absent from its copies; in checked studies, under half trace to an unresolved V gene, and the reason for the others is unknown. For V, J and clone size, that table is used; D and trimming come from the DNA. The sample data list about 160,000 clones, and 79% of these were observed just once. The ten largest clonotypes hold about 4% of the sample.

This clonotype was obtained from a human donor in good health. The sample consisted of PBMCs. The rearranged segments are TRBV5-1 and TRBJ2-7; TRBD2 aligns with 11 central bases. The nucleotides are TGCGCCAGCAACCAAGGACTAGCGGGCTCCTACGAGCAGTACTTC. Its protein product is CASNQGLAGSYEQYF. Full variable domain (CDR3 extended with the reference TRBV5-1 and TRBJ2-7 proteins): KAGVTQTPRYLIKTRGQQVTLSCSPISGHRSVSWYQQTPGQGLQFLFEYFSETQRNKGNFPGRFSGRQFSNSRSEMNVSTLELGDSALYLCASNQGLAGSYEQYFGPGTRLTVT.